Each of the 14 T cell receptor beta chains below was sequenced from the same sample in a study of blood T cell repertoires in COVID-19 (dated by TCRdb to 2019 to 2021). Library method: the immunoSEQ multiplex PCR assay. TCRdb provides this immuneACCESS table in a form limited to in-frame rearrangements. Some clones are lacking; in checked studies, under half of them reflect an unresolved V gene, and why the rest are absent is not known. The sample table shows about 410,000 clones, and approximately 90% are seen once. The top ten clonotypes cover 1.4% of the sample. The sequenced material came from peripheral blood. These receptor sequences come from a woman in her thirties with active or convalescent COVID-19.

This chain connects TRBV7-8 to TRBJ1-2; 9 positions agree with TRBD1. Germline values: CDR1 SGHVS, CDR2 FQNEAQ. V lost 5 bases and J lost 8; bases outside the gene matches: 12. The CDR3 spans 15 residues. CDR3 sequence (DNA): TGTGCCAGCAGCCGAAACACAGGGGGCTTGTACGGCTACACCTTC. Amino acid sequence: CASSRNTGGLYGYTF.

The chain has TRBV2 and TRBJ1-4; D unresolved. Germline loops: CDR1 SNHLY, CDR2 FYNNEI. The CDR3 has 14 residues. V shed 3 bases and J shed 2 bases, with 7 bases lying between them. The CDR3 bases are TGTGCCAGCAGTGAGCAACGGACTAATGAAAAACTGTTTTTT. Residues: CASSEQRTNEKLFF.

The V call is TRBV3-1 (or the pseudogene TRBV3-2), the J call TRBJ1-2; D may be TRBD1 (5 bases). Germline-derived CDR1 and CDR2 are LGHDT and YNNKEL (reference sequence). Trimming shortened V by 9 bases and J by 7 bases, and 27 bases separated the two germline ends. The CDR3 covers 16 residues. CDR3 sequence reads: CASSQSLFGARSGYTF. CDR3 nucleotides: TGTGCCAGTTCTCAAAGTCTATTTGGGGCGCGAAGTGGCTACACCTTC.

The DNA of the CDR3 is TGTGCCAGCACCTCCTCCTCCTACACTGAAGCTTTCTTT. Its translation is CASTSSSYTEAFF. The rearrangement links TRBV12-3 or TRBV12-4 to TRBJ1-1; unclear D gene. The CDR3 covers 13 residues. Trimming left V 7 bases short and J 3 bases short, with 12 bases between.

The V gene is TRBV12-3 or TRBV12-4, the J gene TRBJ2-5, with a tentative D call TRBD1 (6 bases). The V end lost 6 bases, the J end lost 2 bases, and 10 bases lay between the germline ends. CDR3 length: 13 residues. In DNA form, the CDR3 reads TGTGCCAGCAGCCGGACAGTACAAGAGACCCAGTACTTC. As protein: CASSRTVQETQYF.

In DNA, the CDR3 is TGTGCCAGCAGTCGGGGGGGGAACACCGGGGAGCTGTTTTTT. It specifies CASSRGGNTGELFF. The gene calls are TRBV6-5 and TRBJ2-2, with 8 bases fitting TRBD2. The CDR3 covers 14 residues. The germline gives CDR1 MNHEY, CDR2 SVGAGI. The J segment lost 1 base and the V segment lost 5 bases, leaving 0 bases of the junction unmatched.

A note on this clone: At the DNA level, this CDR3 is encoded by other sequences in the same sample as well. The CDR3 protein is CASSYSPDQPQHF. The CDR3 bases are TGTGCCAGCAGTTATAGCCCTGATCAGCCCCAGCATTTT. The J gene is TRBJ1-5, the V gene TRBV6-5, with no clear D. Germline values: CDR1 MNHEY, CDR2 SVGAGI. Trimming left V 3 bases short and J 5 bases short, with 8 bases between. This CDR3 is 13 amino acids long.

The rearrangement joins TRBV7-2 to TRBJ2-1, with 10 bases aligning to TRBD1. Trimming cost V 2 bases and J 8 bases; bases outside gene matches: 6. This CDR3 comprises 15 residues. Germline CDR1 is SGHTA and CDR2 is FQGNSA. CDR3 loop: CASSLPTGGIDEQFF. DNA for the CDR3: TGTGCCAGCAGCTTACCGACAGGGGGCATCGATGAGCAGTTCTTC.

The chain recombines TRBV19 with TRBJ1-2, with 9 bases identical to TRBD1. CDR3 size: 15 residues. CDR1 and CDR2 from the germline V gene are LNHDA and SQIVND (reference sequence). After removal of 5 bases from V and 0 bases from J, the junction contained 4 bases not matched to a gene. This CDR3 is CASSARTGANYGYTF. The CDR3 coding sequence is TGTGCCAGTAGTGCCCGGACAGGGGCTAACTATGGCTACACCTTC.

This clone was counted only a few times. The J gene is TRBJ2-2, the V gene TRBV25-1; D possibly corresponds to TRBD1 (6 bases). Trimming removed 4 bases from V and 1 base from J, with 13 bases in between. Germline V gene sequence: CDR1 MGHDK, CDR2 SYGVNS. This CDR3 comprises 16 residues. CDR3 in amino acids: CASSGRGQGNTGELFF. The CDR3 DNA sequence: TGTGCCAGCAGTGGCAGGGGACAAGGGAACACCGGGGAGCTGTTTTTT.

The J gene is TRBJ1-2, the V gene TRBV3-1 (or the pseudogene TRBV3-2); D is undetermined. The CDR3 has 11 amino acids. Trimming stripped 9 bases from V and 8 bases from J, with 13 bases between. The V gene's germline CDR1 is LGHDT and CDR2 YNNKEL (reference sequence). The CDR3 spells CASSGGNGYTF. In DNA form, the CDR3 reads TGTGCCAGTTCGGGTGGCAACGGCTACACCTTC.

The V call is TRBV10-3, the J call TRBJ2-3, with a possible D match to TRBD2 (6 bases). Per germline, CDR1 ENHRY and CDR2 SYGVKD. The CDR3 loop spans 18 amino acids. The V gene lost 3 bases and the J gene lost 9 bases, with 28 bases spanning the gap. The CDR3 region is CAISDSVRAETSWGTQYF. As DNA, the CDR3 is TGTGCCATCAGTGATTCTGTGAGGGCGGAGACTAGTTGGGGCACGCAGTATTTT.

The V and J genes are TRBV10-1 and TRBJ2-5, with a weak D call TRBD1 (6 bases). The CDR3 totals 15 residues. CDR1 WNHNN and CDR2 SYGVQD come from the germline V gene (reference sequence). Trimming stripped 8 bases from V and 1 base from J, with 17 bases between. The DNA for the CDR3 is TGCGCCAGCTCGTATAGACCAGGGGCCCAAGAGACCCAGTACTTC. Translation: CASSYRPGAQETQYF.

The sample holds one count of this clone. The chain has TRBV2 and TRBJ2-5; 10 nucleotides line up with TRBD2. The V segment lost 8 bases and the J segment 1 base; nucleotides outside the gene matches: 7. Germline CDR1 and CDR2: SNHLY and FYNNEI. The CDR3 totals 15 residues. The DNA for the CDR3 is TGTGCCAGCCCGGGTAGCGGGGGGACCCAAGAGACCCAGTACTTC. Its translation: CASPGSGGTQETQYF.